The 12 T cell receptor beta chains below were found in one sample sequenced in a study of T cells after yellow fever vaccination. TCRdb re-called the 5' RACE reads through MiXCR, storing one row per CDR3 protein. The table includes under 550,000 distinct CDR3 sequences, about a fifth detected once. The starting material was PBMCs, obtained 20 to 25 days after the first yellow fever vaccination. All receptors come from a man aged 18 to 30 who received the YFV17D yellow fever vaccine.

This clonotype was counted between two and nine times. The chain uses TRBV7-6 and TRBJ2-5; D gene ambiguous. The CDR3 covers 11 residues. Looked up from germline, CDR1 is SGHVS and CDR2 is FNYEAQ. The V and J ends lost 4 bases and 5 bases respectively, with 5 bases between them. CDR3 region: CASSSIETQYF. DNA of the CDR3: TGTGCCAGCAGCTCCATCGAGACCCAGTACTTC.

This clonotype was counted a few times. This chain uses TRBV5-1 with TRBJ1-1; D remains unclear. Per the germline V gene, CDR1 is SGHRS and CDR2 is YFSETQ. V lost 4 bases to trimming and J lost 5 bases, with 12 bases between them. The CDR3 is made up of 13 amino acids. Written as DNA, the CDR3 is TGCGCCAGCAGCAGGGCCGAGGTTACTGAAGCTTTCTTT. Protein: CASSRAEVTEAFF.

This clonotype was counted only a few times. The chain has TRBV7-9 and TRBJ1-2; D is perhaps TRBD1 (6 bases). V dropped 5 bases and J dropped 4 bases, with 20 bases sitting between them. The CDR3 consists of 16 residues. The germline V gene has CDR1 SEHNR and CDR2 FQNEAQ (reference sequence). CDR3 bases: TGTGCCAGCAGCGGGGGCTACCAACAGGGAAGCTATGGCTACACCTTC. Translation: CASSGGYQQGSYGYTF.

This chain connects TRBV7-9 to TRBJ1-1, with 9 bases aligning to TRBD1. CDR3 length equals 16 residues. CDR1 is SEHNR, CDR2 FQNEAQ, per germline (reference sequence). Trimming at V came to 5 bases and at J to 8 bases, leaving 15 bases not matched to a gene. CDR3 coding DNA: TGTGCCAGCAGCGCACAGGGGGCTCCCCTCGGGGGCGAAGCTTTCTTT. Translation: CASSAQGAPLGGEAFF.

CDR3 sequence (DNA): TGTGCCAGCAGCCCCCGACTAGCGGGGGGCCGCTACAATGAGCAGTTCTTC. Protein product: CASSPRLAGGRYNEQFF. This rearrangement joins TRBV9 to TRBJ2-1, with 13 bases fitting TRBD2. V trimming: 4 bases; J trimming: 3 bases; junction bases outside the gene matches: 7. There are 17 residues in the CDR3. The germline V gene has CDR1 SGDLS and CDR2 YYNGEE.

This clonotype was counted between two and nine times. J is TRBJ2-5 and V is TRBV6-1; maybe TRBD2 (5 bases). There are 13 residues in the CDR3. CDR1 is MNHNS, CDR2 SASEGT, per germline. Trimming cost V 6 bases and J 7 bases, with 15 bases left between them. This CDR3 reads CASRTPGSGTQYF. For the CDR3, the DNA is TGTGCCAGCAGAACTCCGGGGTCAGGGACCCAGTACTTC.

CDR3 in amino acids: CATLLGLAETNEQFF. CDR3 bases: TGTGCCACCCTCTTAGGACTAGCGGAGACCAATGAGCAGTTCTTC. This chain uses TRBV10-3 with TRBJ2-1, with 10 bases matching TRBD2. The CDR3 spans 15 residues. V shed 10 bases and J 6 bases; nucleotides not matched to a gene: 12. Germline V lookup: CDR1 ENHRY, CDR2 SYGVKD.

This clonotype came up many times. One end of the junction does not line up with germline, which may come from a read error. The chain combines TRBV12-3 or TRBV12-4 with TRBJ2-3, with 9 bases fitting TRBD2. The CDR3 has 14 residues. The DNA for the CDR3 is TGCGCCAGCAGCTTCCTAGCGGGGACAGATACGCAGTATTTT. Residues: CASSFLAGTDTQYF.

This clonotype was counted a few times. V gene TRBV12-5 combines with J gene TRBJ2-2; TRBD2 might be the D (6 bases). Germline loops: CDR1 LGHNT, CDR2 FRNRAP. This CDR3 is built from 12 residues. The ends were cut back, 8 bases at V and 7 bases at J, with 11 bases in the middle. For the CDR3, the DNA is TGTGCTAGTATCGGGGGAGACGGGGAGCTGTTTTTT. It encodes CASIGGDGELFF.

This clonotype showed up just a few times. This chain joins TRBV4-3 and TRBJ2-2, with 12 nucleotides matching TRBD1. V was clipped by 4 bases and J by 6 bases; unmatched bases: 3. Germline CDR1 and CDR2: LGHNA and YSLEER. The CDR3 is 15 amino acids. The CDR3 reads CASSRGQGASGELFF. CDR3 DNA: TGCGCCAGCAGCCGGGGACAGGGGGCATCCGGGGAGCTGTTTTTT.

J is TRBJ2-5 and V is TRBV29-1, with D possibly being TRBD2 (7 bases). Germline CDR1 is SQVTM and CDR2 is ANQGSEA. This CDR3 region has 13 residues. The V gene lost 4 bases and the J gene lost 5 bases, with 14 bases spanning the gap. The CDR3 spells CSVVRGALETQYF. CDR3 coding DNA: TGCAGCGTTGTACGGGGGGCCCTTGAGACCCAGTACTTC.

This clonotype has a handful of counts. The chain joins TRBV9 to TRBJ2-2, with 7 bases lining up with TRBD1. Germline V gene lookup returns CDR1 SGDLS and CDR2 YYNGEE. The trim removed 0 bases at V and 5 bases at J, leaving 4 bases unmatched. This CDR3 has 15 residues. The DNA for the CDR3 is TGTGCCAGCAGCGTAGACAGGGGTAGGACCGGGGAGCTGTTTTTT. Translation: CASSVDRGRTGELFF.